This paragraph reports one TCR beta chain. Its cognate antigen has yet to be identified. A junction boundary mismatches the germline segment, possibly from a read error. This record belongs to a study of cytomegalovirus exposure and HLA in healthy donors (dated by TCRdb to the late 2010s). Regarding the study in general: In an earlier analysis of approximately 500 of the donors, around 290 Gb of sequence data and about 110 million unique TCR beta sequences from roughly 200 million T cells were reported. An early release covering about 600 HLA-typed donors comprised about 300 gigabases of sequencing data and roughly 85 million unique TCR sequences. Of the 350 to 400 genotyped donors, about 80% fell in the genetic ancestry cluster associated with self-reported Caucasian donors. The aim of the study was to test whether cataloging public T cell receptors could identify signatures of past pathogen exposure. The study profiled the T cell repertoires of under 700 subjects by immunosequencing and related them to cytomegalovirus serostatus. A separate validation cohort of roughly 130 different subjects was used in addition to the 666-subject first cohort. To predict cytomegalovirus infection status, the study combined high-throughput TCR immunosequencing, statistical association of individual TCRs with disease status, and machine learning. A later analysis re-examined previously published TCR beta repertoires from several hundred donors and added high-resolution HLA genotyping to investigate patterns of TCR occurrence. Rather than drawing on any new phenotypic data, the later analysis identified candidate immune exposures from TCR beta sequences and the way those sequences occurred across donors. To decide whether each TCR beta V gene segment behaved as functional or pseudogenic, an earlier analysis of some 600 of the donors relied on high-throughput TCR beta sequencing. Alongside the repertoire data, information on donor age, sex, ethnicity and CMV serostatus was compiled. Genome-wide SNP genotypes for about three fifths of the roughly 700 donors were used in a later genetic analysis, which treated that subset as a discovery cohort. All discovery cohort repertoires had been generated on a single sequencing platform. HLA typing covered class I and class II loci at four-digit resolution. The number of donors typed differed by locus, with roughly 629-640 for A, B, C, DRB1 and DQB1, around 520 for DQA1, over 600 for DPA1, and under 490 for DPB1. Roughly 5 DR-DQ haplotypes were treated as single units for association and clustering because of strong linkage in the cohort. Among roughly 400 genotyped donors of the cohort, an average of roughly 230,000 unique TCR beta nucleotide sequences was sequenced per donor, of which about 18% were non-productive. Results the study describes overall, beyond this receptor: In a later analysis, most CMV-associated TCR beta chains were found to appear HLA-restricted, with HLA associations seemingly driven largely by CMV exposure. Presence/absence analyses assumed roughly uniform sequencing depth across donors, an assumption that may not hold. Some IMGT-functional V segments, including TRBV6-2 and TRBV6-3, could not be distinguished by the 87-base-pair reads and were therefore excluded. The cohort was sequenced for TCR beta chains only, and without alpha or paired-chain data the features that could be detected were limited. A further reported finding was that TCR beta sequences accurately predicted the HLA-A and HLA-B alleles for most subjects in the first cohort. According to a later analysis, parvovirus B19, influenza, CMV and Epstein-Barr virus appeared linked to several top co-occurrence clusters. In a later analysis, HLA-associated TCR beta chains were found to be more clonally expanded and to have lower generation probabilities than equally common non-associated chains. A later analysis associated approximately 17,000 TCR beta sequences with specific HLA alleles at a false discovery rate of 0.05. Correlated functional status among segregating V segments might reflect linkage disequilibrium, but an unknown experimental factor could not be ruled out. Most TCR sequences were observed very rarely across donors, whereas some public TCRs were present in many individuals. A later analysis found that TCR association rates varied across HLA loci, with DRB1 alleles showing the most associated TCRs and HLA-C alleles the fewest. An association between a missense DCLRE1C variant and V-gene and J-gene trimming of TCR beta chains was found in a later genetic analysis and replicated in an independent cohort. For the cohort, immune exposure information was limited to CMV serostatus. A group of highly shared sequence variants was considered likely to be a technical artifact of the sequencing pipeline. The authors suggested that the approach could potentially be generalized to other disease states and immunological phenotypes. Compared with the approximately 710-donor mean, donors in an Asian-associated ancestry cluster had fewer N-insertions in productive TCRs, according to a later genetic analysis. A few of the identified cytomegalovirus-associated TCR beta chains were confirmed in vitro to be specific for cytomegalovirus antigens. Because counts were too low, roughly 18 rarely observed V segments, including chromosome 9 orphons, were left out of the earlier analysis of 587 of the donors. When HLA alleles, especially DR and DQ, strongly co-occurred, attributing TCR associations to individual alleles was difficult. Because some donors lacked HLA typing at each locus, the association tests relied only on the typed subset. The study gave a list of more than 150 TCR beta chains associated with cytomegalovirus. An earlier analysis of approximately 590 of the donors showed that most TCR beta V segments appeared in productive rearrangements either about 87% or about 30% of the time, which broadly matched IMGT annotations. In both the original and validation cohorts, the classifier was reported to diagnose cytomegalovirus status with high specificity and sensitivity.

The library was generated by the immunoSEQ multiplex PCR assay. The multiplex PCR relied on a mix of 60 forward primers for TCR Vbeta segments and 13 reverse primers for TCR Jbeta segments. Amplification of the CDR3 region of rearranged TCR beta genes was performed with a multiplex PCR assay on genomic DNA. On the Illumina HiSeq System, the amplified TCR beta libraries were sequenced as 87-base-pair reads. Per the original workflow: A later analysis tallied 75 million to 95 million unique TCR beta chains across the 666 repertoires, and some 10 million of those chains were shared by two or more donors. To remove PCR and sequencing errors, raw reads were error-corrected and collapsed into unique sequences using a nearest-neighbor algorithm that merged closely related sequences. Alignment of CDR3 sequences to IMGT reference sequences was used to assign V, D and J gene segments. For a sequence to be retained, a match of at least six nucleotides to both a V gene segment and a J gene segment was required. Rearrangements were called productive when the CDR3 lacked stop codons and stayed in frame with V and J; all others were non-productive. Following IMGT convention, CDR3 was defined as the stretch from the second conserved V-encoded cysteine up to the conserved J-encoded phenylalanine. The earlier analysis of 500 to 600 of the donors excluded sequences that lacked an unambiguous match to a single V gene segment. An earlier analysis of under 750 of the donors called V segments functional above 56.7% productive rearrangements and segregating when the between-donor standard deviation exceeded 5%. A statistical classification framework was built to diagnose cytomegalovirus status from the catalog of TCR beta chain sequences. V and J gene assignment, in a later analysis, came from comparing TCR nucleotide sequences with IMGT/GENE-DB human TR gene sequences. A later analysis assigned CDR3 sequences and most-parsimonious VDJ recombination scenarios with the TCRdist pipeline. In a later analysis, each TCR beta chain was defined by its CDR3 amino acid sequence together with its V-gene family, and reads lacking a unique V-gene family were excluded. A later analysis removed roughly 590 highly shared, low-generation-probability nucleotide sequences to deal with suspected cross-contamination and a sequencing artifact. In a later analysis, a clonal expansion index for each public chain was calculated from normalized within-repertoire ranks of inferred template counts. Generation probabilities in a later analysis came from a VDJ recombination model fitted to out-of-frame rearrangements, and those results were checked against IGoR. Hypergeometric tests were used in a later analysis to score TCR-TCR, TCR-HLA and TCR-CMV co-occurrence, with a repertoire-size bias correction applied to the TCR pairs. To estimate false discovery rates, a later analysis permuted the HLA or CMV assignments 20 times. A later analysis grouped co-occurring TCRs with DBSCAN, adding TCRdist sequence similarity when clustering within HLA-allele-positive subsets. Co-occurrence clustering excluded repertoires with fewer than 30,000 or more than 120,000 public chains, plus five with anomalous nucleotide sharing. Imported from immuneACCESS, the table was reduced by TCRdb to in-frame sequences with V and J called. These copies leave out some clones; in studies compared against another copy, an unresolved V gene accounts for under half, and the cause of the remainder is not known. V and J calls and clone size are those listed in that table; D and trimming were worked out from the DNA. The sample includes 150,000 to 200,000 clones, with 70% to 85% observed a single time. Under 5% of the sample is held by the ten biggest clonotypes.

The cohort consisted of some 730 healthy bone marrow donors. All cohort members were sampled while nominally healthy, although unrecorded immune exposures were likely present. The donor tested CMV seronegative, placing the donor among the approximately 360 seronegative members of the cohort. A peripheral blood sample was collected from each donor, and TCR beta sequencing was performed on peripheral blood mononuclear cells. Genomic DNA extraction from the blood cell samples was performed with the Qiagen DNeasy Blood Extraction Kit. The CDR3 goes from the cysteine to the phenylalanine over 12 residues. The kept DNA is CDR3 alone, 36 bases in frame from the first base. The germline V gene specifies SQVTM as CDR1 and ANQGSEA as CDR2.

Sequenced material: PBMCs. The origin of this receptor is a young man in good health and CMV-seronegative. Recombination connected TRBV29-1 to TRBJ2-1, with 11 bases matching TRBD1. The DNA is as follows: TGCAGCATCGGGACAGGGGGAAATGGGCAGTTCTTC. Its amino acids are CSIGTGGNGQFF.